These T cell receptor beta chains were read from a single sample in a study of CD8+ T cells in alopecia areata. Assay: immunoSEQ multiplex PCR; the TCRdb copy retains only in-frame clones and omits some. The sample records some 130,000 clones, about 47% being singletons. Here the sequenced sample was CD8+ T cells sorted from blood, taken at week 0. These receptor sequences come from a human donor with alopecia areata. Both conserved end residues are part of each CDR3. The D gene is left open where the match is weak. Clone sizes are given selectively: once, few, many, or a class where the clone is expanded.

cdr3_nt	cdr3_aa	d_call	j_call	clone_size	v_call
TGTGCCAGCGGACTCCCGGGACAGGGAACCAATGAGCAGTTCTTC	CASGLPGQGTNEQFF	TRBD1	TRBJ2-1	-	TRBV27
TGTGCCACCACTCTAAAGGATCGGGCCATGGGTTACGAGCAGTACTTC	CATTLKDRAMGYEQYF	-	TRBJ2-7	-	TRBV15
TGTGCCTGGACTAGCTCGAACACCGGGGAGCTGTTTTTT	CAWTSSNTGELFF	-	TRBJ2-2	-	TRBV30
TGTGCCAGCACCGCAACAGGGGGCCTGGGAGATACGCAGTATTTT	CASTATGGLGDTQYF	TRBD1	TRBJ2-3	-	TRBV6-5
TGCGCCAGCAGCCAAGACCGACTAGCCGGGGACAGGCACTATGGCTACACCTTC	CASSQDRLAGDRHYGYTF	TRBD1	TRBJ1-2	-	TRBV4-1
TGCGCCAGCAGCCACGGTTTTGATGGCTACACCTTC	CASSHGFDGYTF	-	TRBJ1-2	-	TRBV4-1
TGCAGCGTTGACGGGACTAGCGGGGGCCCGTACCAAGAGACCCAGTACTTC	CSVDGTSGGPYQETQYF	TRBD2	TRBJ2-5	few	TRBV29-1
TGCGCCAGCAGCCAAGGTCTTGGCACAGAGAGGTCCTTTAACTATGGCTACACCTTC	CASSQGLGTERSFNYGYTF	-	TRBJ1-2	-	TRBV4-3
TGTGCCAGCCGCTCGGAAGACGAACGGACCTTGAGGAACGAGCAGTACTTC	CASRSEDERTLRNEQYF	-	TRBJ2-7	-	TRBV25-1
TGTGCCAGCAGCCAAGATCCCGGCAGGGAGGGTGATGAAGCTTTCTTT	CASSQDPGREGDEAFF	-	TRBJ1-1	-	TRBV4-2
TGTGCCAGCAGCTTGGGAGGGACGATTGGCGAAAAACTGTTTTTT	CASSLGGTIGEKLFF	-	TRBJ1-4	-	TRBV5-8
TGTGCCAGCAGTGAGCGGGGGGGCACCGGGGAGCTGTTTTTT	CASSERGGTGELFF	TRBD2	TRBJ2-2	many	TRBV6-4
TGTGCCAGCAACGGTCAGGGGGTTCCAGATACGCAGTATTTT	CASNGQGVPDTQYF	TRBD1	TRBJ2-3	-	TRBV27
TGTGCCAGCAGCTGGACCGGGTCCACAGATACGCAGTATTTT	CASSWTGSTDTQYF	-	TRBJ2-3	-	TRBV5-6
TGTGCCAGCAGCCGAACCGGGACAAACACAGATACGCAGTATTTT	CASSRTGTNTDTQYF	-	TRBJ2-3	few	TRBV18
TGTGCCAGCAGCTTGGACAGGGATCCCAAAAACATTCAGTACTTC	CASSLDRDPKNIQYF	TRBD1	TRBJ2-4	-	TRBV7-4
TGTGCCTGGAGTCCCCGATCCCGGGGGAGCAATCAGCCCCAGCATTTT	CAWSPRSRGSNQPQHF	-	TRBJ1-5	-	TRBV30
TGTGCCAGCAGCGGAGCGGGGGGGCCTATCGAGACCCAGTACTTC	CASSGAGGPIETQYF	TRBD2	TRBJ2-5	-	TRBV7-9
TGTGCCAGCAGCTTGGCGGCGAGTACGACCTTC	CASSLAASTTF	-	TRBJ1-2	-	TRBV5-4
TGTGCCAGCAGTGAATCCCCCACTGACTTCGATGAGCAGTTCTTC	CASSESPTDFDEQFF	-	TRBJ2-1	few	TRBV25-1
TGTGCCAGCAGCGTAGGAGCGGGGGGGACCTACGAGCAGTACTTC	CASSVGAGGTYEQYF	TRBD2	TRBJ2-7	-	TRBV9
TGTGCCAGCTCACCACCGGCGGGGGTCCCTTACGAGCAGTACTTC	CASSPPAGVPYEQYF	TRBD2	TRBJ2-7	-	TRBV18
TGTGCCAGCAGCTTAGTGGGGGGGAACTCCTACGAGCAGTACTTC	CASSLVGGNSYEQYF	TRBD2	TRBJ2-7	-	TRBV7-2
TGTGCCACCAGCAGACTCCCCCAGGGGGCAGGAGAAAAACTGTTTTTT	CATSRLPQGAGEKLFF	TRBD1	TRBJ1-4	-	TRBV15
TGTGCCAGTACCCCGGGGGCAGGGGGTCAGCCCCAGCATTTT	CASTPGAGGQPQHF	TRBD1	TRBJ1-5	-	TRBV19
TGCGCCAGCAGCTCGCCCGGGACAGGGGCCCTCGGGCAGTACTTC	CASSSPGTGALGQYF	TRBD1	TRBJ2-7	-	TRBV5-1
TGTGCCAGCGCCGGGACAGGCGACCTAACGTATGGCTACACCTTC	CASAGTGDLTYGYTF	TRBD1	TRBJ1-2	-	TRBV2
TGTGCCATCGGGAGGCTAGCGGGGGGGATGAATGAGCAGTTCTTC	CAIGRLAGGMNEQFF	TRBD2	TRBJ2-1	many	TRBV10-3
TGTGCCAGCAGCTTGGGAGAAAGCGCGACCCAGTACTTC	CASSLGESATQYF	-	TRBJ2-5	-	TRBV6-5
TGCGCCAGCAGCCCCTGGGACGGAGGGCGTGAGCAGTACTTC	CASSPWDGGREQYF	-	TRBJ2-7	few	TRBV5-1
TGTGCCTGGAGTTGGTCCCACGGTCAAGAGACCCAGTACTTC	CAWSWSHGQETQYF	-	TRBJ2-5	few	TRBV30
TGTGCCTGGGTGGGCGACTCCTACAATGAGCAGTTCTTC	CAWVGDSYNEQFF	-	TRBJ2-1	many	TRBV6-4
TGTGCCAGCAGCGCAAAGACTAGCGGGGGCTACAATGAGCAGTTCTTC	CASSAKTSGGYNEQFF	TRBD2	TRBJ2-1	few	TRBV9
TGTGCCTGGAGTGAGGAGGGGAATCAGCCCCAGCATTTT	CAWSEEGNQPQHF	-	TRBJ1-5	-	TRBV30
TGTGCCAGCAGAACGACAGGGGAGACCCAGTACTTC	CASRTTGETQYF	TRBD1	TRBJ2-5	few	TRBV2
TGTGCCAGCAGCTTAGAGTGGGCGGAGCAAGAGACCCAGTACTTC	CASSLEWAEQETQYF	-	TRBJ2-5	-	TRBV11-2
TGTGCCAGCTCGGCGGGGGCGGGTGAGCAGTTCTTC	CASSAGAGEQFF	-	TRBJ2-1	few	TRBV7-9
TGTGCCTGGAGTGTTGGTAGCCTGAACACTGAAGCTTTCTTT	CAWSVGSLNTEAFF	-	TRBJ1-1	-	TRBV30
TGCGCCAGCAGCCAAGTTGAGGGGAGAGGTTACGAGCAGTACTTC	CASSQVEGRGYEQYF	-	TRBJ2-7	few	TRBV4-3
TGTGCCAGCGGTACAGGGGGTGAAAAACTGTTTTTT	CASGTGGEKLFF	TRBD1	TRBJ1-4	-	TRBV7-3
TGTGCCAGCTCAAGTTGGGCTAGCGGGGGAGGGGAGCTGTTTTTT	CASSSWASGGGELFF	TRBD2	TRBJ2-2	-	TRBV7-2
TGTGCCAGCAGCTTCCGGGACAACCTTCTCGACGAGCAGTACTTC	CASSFRDNLLDEQYF	-	TRBJ2-7	-	TRBV13
TGTGCCAGCAGTGTCTTTGACGGCTCGAAGCTGGAGCAGTACTTC	CASSVFDGSKLEQYF	-	TRBJ2-7	-	TRBV2
TGCGCCAGCAGTCACCGAAGCCCAGGGAAATTC	CASSHRSPGKF	-	TRBJ2-7	-	TRBV23-1
TGTGCCAGCAGCTTAGTTCACCCTCAGGAGCAGTTCTTC	CASSLVHPQEQFF	-	TRBJ2-1	-	TRBV13
TGCAGCGCCGAAACTAGGGGAGACGATTACGAGACCCAGTACTTC	CSAETRGDDYETQYF	-	TRBJ2-5	once	TRBV29-1
TGCGCCAGCAGCGAGAGGACAGGGGGCGAAGACTATGGCTACACCTTC	CASSERTGGEDYGYTF	TRBD1	TRBJ1-2	-	TRBV4-1
TGTGCCAGCAGTGACTCCGGACAGGGGGCAGATACGCAGTATTTT	CASSDSGQGADTQYF	TRBD1	TRBJ2-3	few	TRBV6-4
TGCAGCGCACAACAGACGGCGACTGAAGCTTTCTTT	CSAQQTATEAFF	-	TRBJ1-1	-	TRBV29-1
TGTGCCAGCAGCTCCCAGGGGCCTAACGAGCAGTACTTC	CASSSQGPNEQYF	-	TRBJ2-7	-	TRBV5-6
TGTGCCAGCAGTGAGATCGGTAGCGGGGGTGTCCATTCCAATGAGCAGTTCTTC	CASSEIGSGGVHSNEQFF	TRBD2	TRBJ2-1	-	TRBV2
TGTGCCTGGAGCGCTCTTCTGGACGTTGAAGCTTTCTTT	CAWSALLDVEAFF	-	TRBJ1-1	-	TRBV30
-	CASSSSGTQYF	-	TRBJ2-5	few	TRBV27